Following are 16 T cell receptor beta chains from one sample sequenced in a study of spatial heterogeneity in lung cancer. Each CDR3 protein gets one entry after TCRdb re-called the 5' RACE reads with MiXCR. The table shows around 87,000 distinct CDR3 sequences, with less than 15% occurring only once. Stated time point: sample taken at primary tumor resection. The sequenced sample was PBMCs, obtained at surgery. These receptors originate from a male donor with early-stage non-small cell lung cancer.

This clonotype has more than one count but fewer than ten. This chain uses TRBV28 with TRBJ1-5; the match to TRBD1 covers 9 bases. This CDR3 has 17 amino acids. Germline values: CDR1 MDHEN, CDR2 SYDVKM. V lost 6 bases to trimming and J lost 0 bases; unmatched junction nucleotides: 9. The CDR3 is CASSLSGTGNSNQPQHF. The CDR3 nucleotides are TGTGCCAGCAGCCTGTCCGGGACAGGGAATAGCAATCAGCCCCAGCATTTT.

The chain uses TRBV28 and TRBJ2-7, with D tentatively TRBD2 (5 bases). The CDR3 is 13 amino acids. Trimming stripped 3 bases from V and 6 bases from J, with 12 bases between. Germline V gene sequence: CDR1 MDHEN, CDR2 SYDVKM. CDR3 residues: CASSFGLALEQYF. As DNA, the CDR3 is TGTGCCAGCAGTTTTGGACTCGCGCTCGAGCAGTACTTC.

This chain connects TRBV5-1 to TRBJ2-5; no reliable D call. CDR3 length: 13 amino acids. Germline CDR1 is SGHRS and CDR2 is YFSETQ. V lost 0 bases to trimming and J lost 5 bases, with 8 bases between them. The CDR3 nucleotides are TGCGCCAGCAGCTTGGCCGAATGGGAGACCCAGTACTTC. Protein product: CASSLAEWETQYF.

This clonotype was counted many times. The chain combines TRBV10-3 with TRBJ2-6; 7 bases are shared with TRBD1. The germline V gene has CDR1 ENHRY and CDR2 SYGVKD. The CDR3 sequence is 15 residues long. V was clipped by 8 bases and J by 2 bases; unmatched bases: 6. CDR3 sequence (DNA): TGTGCCATCGGGCAGGGGGAAGCTGGGGCCAACGTCCTGACTTTC. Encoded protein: CAIGQGEAGANVLTF.

Here the CDR3 DNA reads TGTGCCAGCTCACCGGTTCAGGCCGGGGGCCCTAATGAAAAACTGTTTTTT. Its translation is CASSPVQAGGPNEKLFF. This chain connects TRBV18 to TRBJ1-4, with D possibly being TRBD1 (6 bases). V dropped 3 bases and J dropped 3 bases, with 17 bases sitting between them. CDR3 length: 17 residues. Germline values: CDR1 KGHSH, CDR2 LQKENI. Combining the CDR3 with reference TRBV18 and TRBJ1-4 gives the whole variable domain NAGVMQNPRHLVRRRGQEARLRCSPMKGHSHVYWYRQLPEEGLKFMVYLQKENIIDESGMPKERFSAEFPKEGPSILRIQQVVRGDSAAYFCASSPVQAGGPNEKLFFGSGTQLSVL.

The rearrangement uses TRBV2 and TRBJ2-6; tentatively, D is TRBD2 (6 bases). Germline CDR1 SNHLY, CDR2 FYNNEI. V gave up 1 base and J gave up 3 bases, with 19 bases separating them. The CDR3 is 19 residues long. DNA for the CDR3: TGTGCCAGCAGTGAAGAATCGCGGGGATACCTCTTTGGGGCCAACGTCCTGACTTTC. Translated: CASSEESRGYLFGANVLTF.

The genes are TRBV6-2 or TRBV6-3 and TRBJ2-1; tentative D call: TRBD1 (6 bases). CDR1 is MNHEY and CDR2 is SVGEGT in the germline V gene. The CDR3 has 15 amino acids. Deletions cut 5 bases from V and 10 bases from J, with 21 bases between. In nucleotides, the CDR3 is TGTGCCAGCAGTCGCGAACAGGGTTATAGGGGCGAGCAGTTCTTC. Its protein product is CASSREQGYRGEQFF.

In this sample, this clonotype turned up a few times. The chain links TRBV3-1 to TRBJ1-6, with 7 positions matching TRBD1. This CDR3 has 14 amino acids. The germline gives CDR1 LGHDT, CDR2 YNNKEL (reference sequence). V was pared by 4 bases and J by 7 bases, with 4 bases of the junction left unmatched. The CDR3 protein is CASSRDRHNSPLHF. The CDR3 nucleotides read TGTGCCAGCAGCCGGGACAGACACAATTCACCCCTCCACTTT.

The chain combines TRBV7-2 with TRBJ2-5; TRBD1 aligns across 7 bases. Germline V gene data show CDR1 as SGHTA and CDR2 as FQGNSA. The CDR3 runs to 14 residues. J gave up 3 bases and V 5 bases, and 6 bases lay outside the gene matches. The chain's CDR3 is CASSPMTGKETQYF. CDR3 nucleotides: TGTGCCAGCAGCCCAATGACAGGGAAAGAGACCCAGTACTTC.

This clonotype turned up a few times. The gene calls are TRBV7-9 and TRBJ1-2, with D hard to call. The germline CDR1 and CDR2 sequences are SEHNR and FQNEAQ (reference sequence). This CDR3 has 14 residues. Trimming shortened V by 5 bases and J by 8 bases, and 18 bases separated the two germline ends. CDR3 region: CASSRDRGPGGYTF. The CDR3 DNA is TGTGCCAGCAGCCGAGATAGAGGTCCGGGGGGCTACACCTTC.

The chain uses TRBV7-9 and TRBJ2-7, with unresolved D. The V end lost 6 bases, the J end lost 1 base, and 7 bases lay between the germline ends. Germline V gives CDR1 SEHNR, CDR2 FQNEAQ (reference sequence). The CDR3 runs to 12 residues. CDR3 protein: CASSPTSYEQYF. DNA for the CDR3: TGTGCCAGCAGTCCCACATCCTACGAGCAGTACTTC.

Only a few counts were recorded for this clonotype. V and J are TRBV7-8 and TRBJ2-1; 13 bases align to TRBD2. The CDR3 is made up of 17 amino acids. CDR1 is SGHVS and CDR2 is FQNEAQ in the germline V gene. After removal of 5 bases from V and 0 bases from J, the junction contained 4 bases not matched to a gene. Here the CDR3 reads CASSPRLAGGSYNEQFF. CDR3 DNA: TGTGCCAGCAGCCCGAGACTAGCGGGGGGCTCCTACAATGAGCAGTTCTTC.

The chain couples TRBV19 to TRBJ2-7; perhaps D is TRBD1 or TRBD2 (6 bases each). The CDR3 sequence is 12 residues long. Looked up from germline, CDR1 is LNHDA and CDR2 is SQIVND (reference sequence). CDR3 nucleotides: TGTGCTCCCGGGGGCTCCCTCTACGAGCAGTACTTC. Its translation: CAPGGSLYEQYF.

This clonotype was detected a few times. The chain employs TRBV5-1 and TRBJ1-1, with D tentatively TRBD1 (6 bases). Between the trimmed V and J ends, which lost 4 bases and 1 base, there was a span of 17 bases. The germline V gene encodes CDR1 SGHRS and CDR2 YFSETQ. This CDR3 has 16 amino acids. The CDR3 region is CASSPNRGGANTEAFF. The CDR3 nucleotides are TGCGCCAGCAGCCCCAATCGGGGGGGGGCGAACACTGAAGCTTTCTTT.

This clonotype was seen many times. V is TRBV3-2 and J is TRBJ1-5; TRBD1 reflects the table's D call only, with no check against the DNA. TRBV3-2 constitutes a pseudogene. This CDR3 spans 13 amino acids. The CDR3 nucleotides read TGTGCCAGCAGCCAAGCCGGGGGCCAGCCCCAGCATTTT. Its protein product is CASSQAGGQPQHF.

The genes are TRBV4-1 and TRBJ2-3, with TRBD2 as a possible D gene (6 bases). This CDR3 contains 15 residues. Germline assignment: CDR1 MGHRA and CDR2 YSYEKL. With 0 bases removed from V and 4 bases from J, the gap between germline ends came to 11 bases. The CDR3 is CASSQDPGRPDTQYF. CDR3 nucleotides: TGCGCCAGCAGCCAAGATCCGGGGAGGCCAGATACGCAGTATTTT.